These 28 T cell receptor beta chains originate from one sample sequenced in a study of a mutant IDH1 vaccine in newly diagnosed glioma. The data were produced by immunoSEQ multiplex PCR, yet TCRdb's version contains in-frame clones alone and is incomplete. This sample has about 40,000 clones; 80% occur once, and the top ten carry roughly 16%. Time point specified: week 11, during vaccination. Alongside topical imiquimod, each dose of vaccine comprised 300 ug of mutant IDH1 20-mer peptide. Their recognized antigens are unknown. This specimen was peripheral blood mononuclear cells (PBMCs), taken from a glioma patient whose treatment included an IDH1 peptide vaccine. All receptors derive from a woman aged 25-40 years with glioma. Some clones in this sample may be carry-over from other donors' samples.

CDR3 amino acids: CASSIPDREAFF. In nucleotides, the CDR3 is TGTGCCAGCAGCATTCCGGACAGGGAAGCTTTCTTT. This sequence joins TRBV7-2 and TRBJ1-1; 7 positions agree with TRBD1. V was clipped by 5 bases and J by 8 bases; unmatched bases: 5. The CDR3 loop spans 12 amino acids. Germline CDR1 SGHTA, CDR2 FQGNSA.

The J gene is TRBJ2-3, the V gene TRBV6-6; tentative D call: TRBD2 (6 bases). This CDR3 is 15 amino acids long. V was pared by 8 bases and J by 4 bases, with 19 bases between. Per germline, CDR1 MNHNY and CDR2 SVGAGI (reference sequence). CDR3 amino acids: CASSVSGELADTQYF. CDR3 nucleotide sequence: TGTGCCAGCTCTGTATCGGGAGAGCTGGCAGATACGCAGTATTTT.

The CDR3: CAWETRGVGYGYTF. In DNA, the CDR3 is TGTGCCTGGGAAACCAGAGGGGTTGGGTATGGCTACACCTTC. The chain employs TRBV30 and TRBJ1-2, with D possibly matching TRBD1 (5 bases). Between the trimmed V and J ends, which lost 5 bases and 5 bases, there was a span of 18 bases. The CDR3 contains 14 residues. Per the germline V gene, CDR1 is GTSNPN and CDR2 is SVGIG (reference sequence).

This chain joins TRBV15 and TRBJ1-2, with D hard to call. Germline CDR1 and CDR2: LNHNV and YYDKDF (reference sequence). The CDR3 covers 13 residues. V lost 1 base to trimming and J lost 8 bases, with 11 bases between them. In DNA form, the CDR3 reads TGTGCCACCAGCAGAGGTGAGGGAATAGGCTACACCTTC. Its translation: CATSRGEGIGYTF.

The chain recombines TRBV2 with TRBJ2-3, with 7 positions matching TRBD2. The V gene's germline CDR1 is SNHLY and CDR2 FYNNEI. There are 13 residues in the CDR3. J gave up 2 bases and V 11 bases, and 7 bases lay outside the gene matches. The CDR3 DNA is TGTGCCGGAGGGAGGGCCATCACAGATACGCAGTATTTT. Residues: CAGGRAITDTQYF.

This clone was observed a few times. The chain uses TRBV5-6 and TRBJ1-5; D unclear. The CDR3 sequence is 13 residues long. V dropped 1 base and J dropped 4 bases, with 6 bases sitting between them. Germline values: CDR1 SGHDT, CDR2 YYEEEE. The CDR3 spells CASSLLRNQPQHF. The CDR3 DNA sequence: TGTGCCAGCAGCTTGTTGCGGAATCAGCCCCAGCATTTT. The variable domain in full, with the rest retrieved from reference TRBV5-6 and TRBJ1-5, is DAGVTQSPTHLIKTRGQQVTLRCSPKSGHDTVSWYQQALGQGPQFIFQYYEEEERQRGNFPDRFSGHQFPNYSSELNVNALLLGDSALYLCASSLLRNQPQHFGDGTRLSIL.

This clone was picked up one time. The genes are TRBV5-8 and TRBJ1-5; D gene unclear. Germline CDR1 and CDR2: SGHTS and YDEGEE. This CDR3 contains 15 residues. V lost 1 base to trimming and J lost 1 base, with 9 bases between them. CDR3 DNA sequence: TGTGCCAGCAGCTTGCATCCCTCAAGCAATCAGCCCCAGCATTTT. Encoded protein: CASSLHPSSNQPQHF.

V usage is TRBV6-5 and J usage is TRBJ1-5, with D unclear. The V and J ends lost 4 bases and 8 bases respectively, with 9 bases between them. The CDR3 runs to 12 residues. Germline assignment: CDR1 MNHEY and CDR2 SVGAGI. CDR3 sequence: CASSSLGEPQHF. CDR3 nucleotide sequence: TGTGCCAGCAGTTCCTTGGGAGAGCCCCAGCATTTT.

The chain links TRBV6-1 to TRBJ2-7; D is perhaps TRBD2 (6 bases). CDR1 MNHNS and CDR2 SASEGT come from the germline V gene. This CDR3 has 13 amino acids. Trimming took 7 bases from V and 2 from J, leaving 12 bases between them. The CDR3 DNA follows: TGTGCCAGCAACGTCGGGAGTCCCTACGAGCAGTACTTC. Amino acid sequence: CASNVGSPYEQYF.

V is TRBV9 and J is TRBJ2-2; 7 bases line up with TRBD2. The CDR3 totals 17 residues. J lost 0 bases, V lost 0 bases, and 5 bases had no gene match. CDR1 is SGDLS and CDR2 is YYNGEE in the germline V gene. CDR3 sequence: CASSVATSVPNTGELFF. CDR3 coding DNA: TGTGCCAGCAGCGTAGCTACTAGCGTCCCGAACACCGGGGAGCTGTTTTTT.

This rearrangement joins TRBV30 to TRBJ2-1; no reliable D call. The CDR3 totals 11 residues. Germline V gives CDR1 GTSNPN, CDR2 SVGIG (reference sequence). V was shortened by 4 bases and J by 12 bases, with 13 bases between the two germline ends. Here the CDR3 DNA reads TGTGCCTGGACGTTGGAGCGTGGGCAGTTCTTC. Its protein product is CAWTLERGQFF. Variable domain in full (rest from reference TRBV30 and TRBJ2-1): SQTIHQWPATLVQPVGSPLSLECTVEGTSNPNLYWYRQAAGRGLQLLFYSVGIGQISSEVPQNLSASRPQDRQFILSSKKLLLSDSGFYLCAWTLERGQFFGPGTRLTVL.

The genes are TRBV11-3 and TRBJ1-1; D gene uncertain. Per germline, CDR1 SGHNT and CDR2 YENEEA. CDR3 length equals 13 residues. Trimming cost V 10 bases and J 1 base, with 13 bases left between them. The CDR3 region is CATKPDRNTEAFF. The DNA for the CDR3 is TGTGCCACAAAACCGGATCGGAACACTGAAGCTTTCTTT. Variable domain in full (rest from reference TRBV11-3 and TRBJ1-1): EAGVVQSPRYKIIEKKQPVAFWCNPISGHNTLYWYLQNLGQGPELLIRYENEEAVDDSQLPKDRFSAERLKGVDSTLKIQPAELGDSAVYLCATKPDRNTEAFFGQGTRLTVV.

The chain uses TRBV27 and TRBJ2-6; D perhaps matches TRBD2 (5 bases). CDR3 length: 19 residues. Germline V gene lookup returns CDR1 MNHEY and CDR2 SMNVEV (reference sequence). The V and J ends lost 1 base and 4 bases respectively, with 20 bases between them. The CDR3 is CASSLFPGVRARGANVLTF. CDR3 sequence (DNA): TGTGCCAGCAGTTTATTTCCCGGGGTGAGGGCGAGGGGGGCCAACGTCCTGACTTTC.

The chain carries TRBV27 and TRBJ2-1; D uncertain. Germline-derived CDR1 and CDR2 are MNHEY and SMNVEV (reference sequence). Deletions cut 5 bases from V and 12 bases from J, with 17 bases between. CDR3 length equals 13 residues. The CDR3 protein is CASSPTTIAGQFF. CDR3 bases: TGTGCCAGCAGTCCGACCACCATAGCAGGGCAGTTCTTC.

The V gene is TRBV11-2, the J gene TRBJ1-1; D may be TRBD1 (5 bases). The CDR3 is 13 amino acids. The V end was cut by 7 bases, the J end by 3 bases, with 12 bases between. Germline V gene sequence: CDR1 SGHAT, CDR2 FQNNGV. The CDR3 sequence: CASTPRGDTEAFF. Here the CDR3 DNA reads TGTGCCAGCACCCCTCGGGGGGACACTGAAGCTTTCTTT. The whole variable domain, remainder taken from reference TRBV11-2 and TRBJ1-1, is EAGVAQSPRYKIIEKRQSVAFWCNPISGHATLYWYQQILGQGPKLLIQFQNNGVVDDSQLPKDRFSAERLKGVDSTLKIQPAKLEDSAVYLCASTPRGDTEAFFGQGTRLTVV.

This CDR3 is CASSSRREGTDTQYF. CDR3 sequence (DNA): TGTGCCAGCAGCAGTCGGCGGGAGGGCACAGATACGCAGTATTTT. V and J are TRBV11-3 and TRBJ2-3; 8 nucleotides agree with TRBD2. Germline CDR1 reads SGHNT; CDR2 reads YENEEA. The CDR3 is 15 amino acids. V was clipped by 5 bases and J by 1 base; unmatched bases: 5.

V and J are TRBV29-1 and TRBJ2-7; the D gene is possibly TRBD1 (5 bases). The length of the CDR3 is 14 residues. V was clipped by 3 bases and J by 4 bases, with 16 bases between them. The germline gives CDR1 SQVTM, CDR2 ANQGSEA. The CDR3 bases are TGCAGCGTTGAGGACAATACCCTTAATTACGAGCAGTACTTC. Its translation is CSVEDNTLNYEQYF.

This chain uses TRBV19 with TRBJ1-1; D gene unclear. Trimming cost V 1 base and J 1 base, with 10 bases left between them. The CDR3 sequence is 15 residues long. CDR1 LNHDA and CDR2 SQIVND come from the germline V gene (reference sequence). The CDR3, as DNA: TGTGCCAGTAGTATAGTTGGCAGTTCGAACACTGAAGCTTTCTTT. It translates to CASSIVGSSNTEAFF.

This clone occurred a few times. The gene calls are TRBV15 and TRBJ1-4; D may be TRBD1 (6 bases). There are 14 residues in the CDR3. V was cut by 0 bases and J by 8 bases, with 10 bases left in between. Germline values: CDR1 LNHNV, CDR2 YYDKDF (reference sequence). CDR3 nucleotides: TGTGCCACCAGCAGAGATGCAGGGGACGAAAAACTGTTTTTT. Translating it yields CATSRDAGDEKLFF.

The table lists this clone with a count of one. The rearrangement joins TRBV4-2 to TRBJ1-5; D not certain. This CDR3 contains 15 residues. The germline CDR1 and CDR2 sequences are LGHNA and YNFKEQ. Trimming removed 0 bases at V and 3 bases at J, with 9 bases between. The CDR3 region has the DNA TGTGCCAGCAGCCAAGAAGAAGCTCACAATCAGCCCCAGCATTTT. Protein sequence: CASSQEEAHNQPQHF.

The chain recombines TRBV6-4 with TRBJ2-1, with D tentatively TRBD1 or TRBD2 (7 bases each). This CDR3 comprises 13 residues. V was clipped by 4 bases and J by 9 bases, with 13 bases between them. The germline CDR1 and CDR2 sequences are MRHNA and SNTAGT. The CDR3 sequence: CASSGPGGGEQFF. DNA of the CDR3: TGTGCCAGCAGTGGGCCAGGGGGGGGTGAGCAGTTCTTC.

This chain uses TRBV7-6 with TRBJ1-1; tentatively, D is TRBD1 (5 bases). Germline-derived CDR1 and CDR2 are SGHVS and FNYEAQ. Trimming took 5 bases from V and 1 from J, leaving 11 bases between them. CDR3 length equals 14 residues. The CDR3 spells CASSPTGTNTEAFF. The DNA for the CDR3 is TGTGCCAGCAGCCCAACAGGAACGAACACTGAAGCTTTCTTT.

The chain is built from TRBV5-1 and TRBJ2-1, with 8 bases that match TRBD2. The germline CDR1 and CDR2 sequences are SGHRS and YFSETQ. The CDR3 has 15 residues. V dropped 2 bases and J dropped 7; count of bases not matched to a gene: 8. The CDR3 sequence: CASSFPAAGENEQFF. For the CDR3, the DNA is TGCGCCAGCAGCTTTCCGGCAGCGGGAGAAAATGAGCAGTTCTTC.

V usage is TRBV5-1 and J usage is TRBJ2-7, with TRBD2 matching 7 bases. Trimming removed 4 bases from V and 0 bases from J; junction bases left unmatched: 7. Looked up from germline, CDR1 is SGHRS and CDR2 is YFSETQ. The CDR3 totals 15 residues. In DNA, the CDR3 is TGCGCCAGCAGCGCCTGGGGGGGGACCTCCTACGAGCAGTACTTC. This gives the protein CASSAWGGTSYEQYF.

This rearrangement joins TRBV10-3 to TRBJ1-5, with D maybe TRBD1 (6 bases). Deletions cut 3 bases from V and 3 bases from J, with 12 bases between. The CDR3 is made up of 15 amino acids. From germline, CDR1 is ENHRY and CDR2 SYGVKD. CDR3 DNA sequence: TGTGCCATCAGTGACCAGGACAGCCTCAATCAGCCCCAGCATTTT. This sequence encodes CAISDQDSLNQPQHF.

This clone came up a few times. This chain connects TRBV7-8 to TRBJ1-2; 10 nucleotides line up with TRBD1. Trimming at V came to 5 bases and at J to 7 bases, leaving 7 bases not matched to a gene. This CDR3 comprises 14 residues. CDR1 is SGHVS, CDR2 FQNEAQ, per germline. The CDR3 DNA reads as TGTGCCAGCAGCCGCGGACAGGGGGTACTTGGCTACACCTTC. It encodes CASSRGQGVLGYTF.

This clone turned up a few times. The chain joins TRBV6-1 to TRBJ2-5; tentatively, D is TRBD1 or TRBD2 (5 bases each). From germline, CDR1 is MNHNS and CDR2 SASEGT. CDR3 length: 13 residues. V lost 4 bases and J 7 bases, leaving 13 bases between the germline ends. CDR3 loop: CASSAVVGGTQYF. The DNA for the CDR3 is TGTGCCAGCAGTGCAGTGGTTGGGGGGACCCAGTACTTC.

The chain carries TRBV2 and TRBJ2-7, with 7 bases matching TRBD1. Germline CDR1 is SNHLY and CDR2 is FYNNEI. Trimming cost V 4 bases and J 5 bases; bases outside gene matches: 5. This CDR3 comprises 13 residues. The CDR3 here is CASSGRQGNEQYF. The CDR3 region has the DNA TGTGCCAGCAGTGGACGACAGGGCAACGAGCAGTACTTC.